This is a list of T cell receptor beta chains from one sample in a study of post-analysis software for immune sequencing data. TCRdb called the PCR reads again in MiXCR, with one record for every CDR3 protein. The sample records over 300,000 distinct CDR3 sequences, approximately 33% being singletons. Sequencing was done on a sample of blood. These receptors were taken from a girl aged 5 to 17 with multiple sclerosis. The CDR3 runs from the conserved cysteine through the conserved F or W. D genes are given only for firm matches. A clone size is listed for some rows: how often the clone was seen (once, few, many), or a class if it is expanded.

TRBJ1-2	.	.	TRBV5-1	CASSLDGGPYGYTF	TGCGCCAGCAGCTTAGATGGAGGGCCCTATGGCTACACCTTC
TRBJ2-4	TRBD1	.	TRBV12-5	CASGLVLDREKNIQYF	TGTGCTAGTGGTTTGGTTCTCGACAGGGAGAAAAACATTCAGTACTTC
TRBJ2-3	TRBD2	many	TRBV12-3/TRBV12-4	CASSFRTSGGMYF	TGTGCCAGCAGTTTCCGGACTAGCGGGGGGATGTATTTT
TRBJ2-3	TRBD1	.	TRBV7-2	CASTPGGQGGSDTQYF	TGTGCCAGCACCCCGGGCGGACAGGGGGGATCAGATACGCAGTATTTT
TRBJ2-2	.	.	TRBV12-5	CASGLAGVPGELFF	TGTGCTAGTGGTTTGGCGGGGGTTCCCGGGGAGCTGTTTTTT
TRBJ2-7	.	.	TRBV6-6	CASSYSDTGFLLQYF	TGTGCCAGCAGTTACTCGGACACCGGCTTTCTCCTGCAGTACTTC
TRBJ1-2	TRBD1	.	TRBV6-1	CASSVYRTGVLNYGYTF	TGTGCCAGCAGCGTATATAGGACAGGGGTCCTTAACTATGGCTACACCTTC
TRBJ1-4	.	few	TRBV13	CASSLKGATNEKLFF	TGTGCCAGCAGCTTAAAAGGGGCAACTAATGAAAAACTGTTTTTT
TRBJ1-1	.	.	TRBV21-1	CASSKWGSGCLSTEAFF	TGTGCCAGCAGCAAATGGGGGTCGGGGTGCCTCTCGACTGAAGCTTTCTTT
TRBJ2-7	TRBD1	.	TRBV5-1	CASSFFSPGQGSDEQYF	TGCGCCAGCAGCTTTTTTTCTCCGGGACAGGGGAGCGACGAGCAGTACTTC
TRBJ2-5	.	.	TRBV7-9	CASSPDGNQETQYF	TGTGCCAGCAGCCCCGACGGTAACCAAGAGACCCAGTACTTC
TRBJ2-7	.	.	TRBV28	CASSLYLELPKTYEQYF	TGTGCCAGCAGTTTATATCTGGAGTTGCCTAAAACCTACGAGCAGTACTTC
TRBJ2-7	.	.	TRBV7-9	CASSLAAGEVYEQYF	TGTGCCAGCAGCTTAGCCGCAGGGGAAGTTTACGAGCAGTACTTC